This T cell receptor (beta chain) was recovered during a study of blood T cell repertoires in COVID-19. Study background: Samples came from the United States, Italy and Spain, spanning acute and convalescent COVID-19. The cDNA or gDNA used as material had been derived from T cells, B-cell-depleted T cells, or PBMCs.

In the authors' methods: Amplification with reference gene primers provided the estimates of nucleated cell counts. Clones were sequenced by immunoSEQ multiplex PCR, and TCRdb holds only the in-frame ones, with some missing. That table gives V, J and clone size, and the DNA gave D and trimming. The table shows around 86,000 clones, with about 85% occurring only once. The sample comprised peripheral blood. This TCR was recovered from a human donor in a cohort sampled during active COVID-19.

The CDR3 DNA sequence: TGTGCCAGCAGCCCGGAGACAGGGGGGACCGGGGAGCTGTTTTTT. Its protein product is CASSPETGGTGELFF. The chain employs TRBV9 and TRBJ2-2, with 9 bases that match TRBD1. Germline V gene sequence: CDR1 SGDLS, CDR2 YYNGEE. This CDR3 has 15 residues. The J segment lost 5 bases and the V segment lost 4 bases, leaving 6 bases of the junction unmatched.